The 22 T cell receptor beta chains below come from one sample, sequenced in a study of T cell repertoires in cytomegalovirus infection. One entry per CDR3 protein, called by TCRdb with MiXCR from the reads. Among 60,000 to 75,000 distinct CDR3 sequences, under 5% were seen once, and the ten largest hold 22%. Sequencing was performed on PBMCs. These receptors were collected from a human donor in good health (CMV status not recorded). Some clones in this sample may be carry-over from other donors' samples.

This clonotype was recorded many times. The rearrangement joins TRBV29-1 to TRBJ2-3; TRBD2 agrees at 11 bases. This CDR3 comprises 15 residues. The germline V gene encodes CDR1 SQVTM and CDR2 ANQGSEA. V lost 4 bases and J lost 6; bases outside the gene matches: 9. The DNA for the CDR3 is TGCAGCGTTGTTCGGCTAGCGGGAGGCGGGGATACGCAGTATTTT. It codes for CSVVRLAGGGDTQYF.

This clonotype was seen at least ten times. The chain links TRBV5-1 to TRBJ2-3, with 7 bases matching TRBD2. Per the germline V gene, CDR1 is SGHRS and CDR2 is YFSETQ. The CDR3 length is 15 residues. V trimming: 4 bases; J trimming: 4 bases; junction bases outside the gene matches: 9. The chain's CDR3 is CASSIMEGGADTQYF. DNA for the CDR3: TGCGCCAGCAGCATTATGGAGGGAGGGGCAGATACGCAGTATTTT.

Ten or more counts support this clonotype. This chain connects TRBV7-6 to TRBJ2-5, with 9 bases fitting TRBD2. V dropped 0 bases and J dropped 5; count of bases not matched to a gene: 7. In germline, CDR1 is SGHVS, CDR2 FNYEAQ. This CDR3 is 16 amino acids long. Written as DNA, the CDR3 is TGTGCCAGCAGCTTAGCTGGCGGGGGGGCTGGGGAGACCCAGTACTTC. Encoded protein: CASSLAGGGAGETQYF.

Ten or more counts support this clonotype. The chain is built from TRBV19 and TRBJ1-2, with a tentative D call TRBD1 (6 bases). Germline V CDR1 and CDR2: LNHDA, SQIVND (reference sequence). V was pared by 6 bases and J by 4 bases, with 21 bases between. The CDR3 sequence is 16 residues long. The CDR3 DNA sequence: TGTGCCAGTAGCTCTTTGAGATGTGGACAGACCTATGGCTACACCTTC. This codes for CASSSLRCGQTYGYTF.

This clonotype came up many times. This sequence joins TRBV6-2 or TRBV6-3 and TRBJ2-2; no clear D. The length of the CDR3 is 16 residues. The germline V gene has CDR1 MNHEY and CDR2 SVGEGT. Trimming shortened V by 0 bases and J by 4 bases, and 12 bases separated the two germline ends. The CDR3 protein is CASSYSKVSGTGELFF. For the CDR3, the DNA is TGTGCCAGCAGTTACTCGAAGGTCTCGGGCACCGGGGAGCTGTTTTTT.

This clonotype was seen at least ten times. The J gene is TRBJ1-1, the V gene TRBV12-3 or TRBV12-4, with D uncertain. Deletions cut 6 bases from V and 5 bases from J, with 19 bases between. This CDR3 is built from 15 residues. The chain's CDR3 is CASRLRPGGRTEAFF. The CDR3 DNA reads TGTGCCAGCAGATTACGTCCGGGAGGAAGAACTGAAGCTTTCTTT.

In its sample, this clonotype was seen a few times. A clone one base away is much larger, so this may be a read error. V and J are TRBV7-3 and TRBJ2-3, with 9 bases fitting TRBD2. The germline CDR1 and CDR2 sequences are SGHTA and FQGTGA. CDR3 length equals 14 residues. The J segment lost 1 base and the V segment lost 5 bases, leaving 1 base of the junction unmatched. CDR3: CASSPSGGTDTQYF. CDR3 nucleotide sequence: TGTGCCAGCAGCCCTAGCGGGGGCACAGATACGCAGTATTTT.

This clonotype was recorded at least ten times. V and J are TRBV7-2 and TRBJ2-2, with D uncertain. The germline gives CDR1 SGHTA, CDR2 FQGNSA. Deletions cut 1 base from V and 3 bases from J, with 6 bases between. The CDR3 totals 14 residues. The CDR3 loop is CASSLVAHTGELFF. Written as DNA, the CDR3 is TGTGCCAGCAGCTTAGTCGCACACACCGGGGAGCTGTTTTTT.

This clonotype was seen repeatedly, ten times or more. This chain uses TRBV20-1 with TRBJ1-2; D is ambiguous. V was cut by 6 bases and J by 5 bases, with 13 bases left in between. Germline V gene lookup returns CDR1 DFQATT and CDR2 SNEGSKA (reference sequence). The CDR3 is 12 residues long. The CDR3 spells CSAHPMGYGYTF. The CDR3 nucleotides are TGCAGTGCCCACCCTATGGGTTATGGCTACACCTTC.

Ten or more counts support this clonotype. This sequence joins TRBV2 and TRBJ2-7; TRBD1 agrees at 12 bases. The CDR3 totals 14 residues. The germline gives CDR1 SNHLY, CDR2 FYNNEI. Germline trimming cut 4 bases from V and 6 bases from J; bases unmatched to any gene: 4. CDR3: CASSVWDRGREQYF. CDR3 bases: TGTGCCAGCAGTGTGTGGGACAGGGGGCGCGAGCAGTACTTC.

This clonotype came up many times. V and J are TRBV7-9 and TRBJ2-7; D remains ambiguous. The CDR3 length is 14 residues. Trimming pared 4 bases from V and 3 bases from J, leaving 13 bases between. Germline CDR1 reads SEHNR; CDR2 reads FQNEAQ (reference sequence). Here the CDR3 reads CASSSTATGYEQYF. DNA for the CDR3: TGTGCCAGCAGCTCGACTGCTACCGGCTACGAGCAGTACTTC.

In its sample, this clonotype was seen many times. The CDR3 protein is CASSPIVRASSGANVLTF. CDR3 in DNA: TGTGCCAGCAGCCCTATCGTTAGGGCAAGCTCTGGGGCCAACGTCCTGACTTTC. The chain links TRBV7-2 to TRBJ2-6, with D hard to call. The length of the CDR3 is 18 residues. The V end was cut by 5 bases, the J end by 0 bases, with 17 bases between. Germline V gene data show CDR1 as SGHTA and CDR2 as FQGNSA.

This clonotype was counted ten times or more. J is TRBJ2-1 and V is TRBV7-8; D is unclear. Germline-derived CDR1 and CDR2 are SGHVS and FQNEAQ. The V and J ends lost 3 bases and 4 bases respectively, with 13 bases between them. The CDR3 runs 15 residues. The chain's CDR3 is CASSLRFMTYNEQFF. The CDR3 coding sequence is TGTGCCAGCAGCTTGCGGTTTATGACGTACAATGAGCAGTTCTTC.

This clonotype appeared many times. The chain combines TRBV7-2 with TRBJ2-1; 10 bases align to TRBD1. V lost 1 base to trimming and J lost 4 bases; unmatched junction nucleotides: 7. The CDR3 sequence is 17 residues long. Per germline, CDR1 SGHTA and CDR2 FQGNSA. The CDR3 loop reads CASSLVGTGAFYNEQFF. The CDR3 DNA follows: TGTGCCAGCAGCTTAGTTGGGACAGGGGCGTTTTACAATGAGCAGTTCTTC.

At least ten counts were recorded for this clonotype. The V gene is TRBV7-9, the J gene TRBJ2-3; D is undetermined. The V and J ends lost 7 bases and 2 bases respectively, with 4 bases between them. CDR3 length equals 11 residues. Germline CDR1 reads SEHNR; CDR2 reads FQNEAQ (reference sequence). The CDR3: CASTLTDTQYF. The CDR3 nucleotides are TGTGCCAGCACCCTCACAGATACGCAGTATTTT. Filled out from reference TRBV7-9 and TRBJ2-3, the complete variable domain reads DTGVSQNPRHKITKRGQNVTFRCDPISEHNRLYWYRQTLGQGPEFLTYFQNEAQLEKSRLLSDRFSAERPKGSFSTLEIQRTEQGDSAMYLCASTLTDTQYFGPGTRLTVL.

With respect to this clonotype: A much bigger clone sits one base away, suggesting this may be a read error. The chain recombines TRBV20-1 with TRBJ2-7; D gene unclear. Germline loops: CDR1 DFQATT, CDR2 SNEGSKA (reference sequence). The V end lost 8 bases, the J end lost 2 bases, and 16 bases lay between the germline ends. CDR3 length equals 13 residues. In DNA, the CDR3 is TGCAGTACCCCCGGCTCTGCGGCCTACGAGCAGTACTTC. Its translation is CSTPGSAAYEQYF.

This clonotype was detected many times. The rearrangement joins TRBV28 to TRBJ2-1, with 15 bases that match TRBD2. The CDR3 sequence is 20 residues long. Germline-derived CDR1 and CDR2 are MDHEN and SYDVKM. With 6 bases clipped from V and 0 bases from J, the junction kept 12 bases outside the gene matches. The CDR3 sequence is CASRPSLGTSGRSSYNEQFF. Here the CDR3 DNA reads TGTGCCAGCAGACCAAGCCTAGGGACTAGCGGGAGGAGCTCCTACAATGAGCAGTTCTTC.

This clonotype was detected many times. The chain combines TRBV7-2 with TRBJ2-7, with TRBD1 matching 8 bases. With 2 bases clipped from V and 2 bases from J, the junction kept 5 bases outside the gene matches. From germline, CDR1 is SGHTA and CDR2 FQGNSA. The CDR3 spans 15 residues. The CDR3 is CASSLFPGQAYEQYF. DNA for the CDR3: TGTGCCAGCAGCTTATTCCCGGGACAGGCCTACGAGCAGTACTTC.

Ten or more counts support this clonotype. The rearrangement joins TRBV9 to TRBJ2-4, with a possible D match to TRBD1 (5 bases). V was trimmed by 0 bases and J by 3 bases, leaving 7 bases between them. This CDR3 contains 14 residues. Germline-derived CDR1 and CDR2 are SGDLS and YYNGEE. This CDR3 reads CASSVGGGKNIQYF. The CDR3 coding sequence is TGTGCCAGCAGCGTAGGGGGCGGCAAAAACATTCAGTACTTC. Complete variable domain (other parts from reference TRBV9 and TRBJ2-4): DSGVTQTPKHLITATGQRVTLRCSPRSGDLSVYWYQQSLDQGLQFLIQYYNGEERAKGNILERFSAQQFPDLHSELNLSSLELGDSALYFCASSVGGGKNIQYFGAGTRLSVL.

This clonotype was recorded at least ten times. This chain connects TRBV6-2 or TRBV6-3 to TRBJ2-1; 7 nucleotides line up with TRBD1. The CDR3 is 13 amino acids. J was trimmed by 7 bases and V by 6 bases; bases with no gene match: 6. In germline, CDR1 is MNHEY, CDR2 SVGEGT. The CDR3 loop is CASRKTGKNEQFF. For the CDR3, the DNA is TGTGCCAGCAGGAAGACAGGGAAGAATGAGCAGTTCTTC.

This clonotype was seen repeatedly, ten times or more. The chain carries TRBV29-1 and TRBJ2-3; D uncertain. Trimming shortened V by 7 bases and J by 1 base, and 15 bases separated the two germline ends. Germline CDR1 reads SQVTM; CDR2 reads ANQGSEA. This CDR3 is 14 amino acids long. The CDR3 bases are TGCAGCGCCGAGGAGCTACTACGCACAGATACGCAGTATTTT. Translation gives CSAEELLRTDTQYF.

At least ten counts were recorded for this clonotype. CDR3 sequence reads: CAIRQGVNTGELFF. The CDR3 bases are TGTGCCATACGACAGGGGGTGAACACCGGGGAGCTGTTTTTT. The chain combines TRBV2 with TRBJ2-2, with TRBD1 matching 9 bases. Germline trimming cut 10 bases from V and 1 base from J; bases unmatched to any gene: 4. Germline V gene sequence: CDR1 SNHLY, CDR2 FYNNEI. The CDR3 is 14 residues long.